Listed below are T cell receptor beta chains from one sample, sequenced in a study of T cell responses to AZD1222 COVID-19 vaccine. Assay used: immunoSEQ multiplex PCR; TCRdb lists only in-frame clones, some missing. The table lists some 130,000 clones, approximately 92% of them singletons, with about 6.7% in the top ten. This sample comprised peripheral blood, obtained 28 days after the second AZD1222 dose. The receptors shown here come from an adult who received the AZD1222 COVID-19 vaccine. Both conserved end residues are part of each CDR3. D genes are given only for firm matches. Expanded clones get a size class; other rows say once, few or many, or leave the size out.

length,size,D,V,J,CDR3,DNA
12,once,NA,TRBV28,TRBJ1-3,CASSFRGNTIYF,TGTGCCAGCAGTTTTAGAGGAAACACCATATATTTT
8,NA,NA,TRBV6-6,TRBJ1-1,CASGEAFF,TGTGCCAGCGGTGAAGCTTTCTTT
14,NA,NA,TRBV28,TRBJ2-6,CASSGGGGANVLTF,TGTGCCAGCTCTGGAGGGGGAGGGGCCAACGTCCTGACTTTC
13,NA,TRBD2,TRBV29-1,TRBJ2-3,CSATSGATDTQYF,TGCAGCGCGACTAGCGGGGCGACAGATACGCAGTATTTT
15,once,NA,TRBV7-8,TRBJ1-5,CASSLTGASNQPQHF,TGTGCCAGCAGCTTAACCGGGGCTAGCAATCAGCCCCAGCATTTT
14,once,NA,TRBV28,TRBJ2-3,CASSFRRSTDTQYF,TGTGCCAGCAGTTTTCGTCGAAGCACAGATACGCAGTATTTT
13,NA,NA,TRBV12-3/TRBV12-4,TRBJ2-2,CASSFYRTGELFF,TGTGCCAGCAGTTTTTACAGGACCGGGGAGCTGTTTTTT
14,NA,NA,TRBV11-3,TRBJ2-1,CASSLDLGQNEQFF,TGTGCCAGCAGCTTAGATTTGGGGCAGAATGAGCAGTTCTTC
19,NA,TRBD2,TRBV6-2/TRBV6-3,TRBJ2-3,CASSYSTSGAHTSTDTQYF,TGTGCCAGCAGTTACTCAACTAGCGGGGCACATACCAGCACAGATACGCAGTATTTT
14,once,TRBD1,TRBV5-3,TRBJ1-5,CARSSYRGLRPQHF,TGTGCCAGAAGCAGCTACAGGGGGTTAAGGCCCCAGCATTTT
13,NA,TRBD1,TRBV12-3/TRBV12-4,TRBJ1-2,CASSSWTGTGYTF,TGTGCCAGCAGTTCTTGGACAGGGACCGGCTACACCTTC
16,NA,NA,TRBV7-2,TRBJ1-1,CASSLAGGVGHTEAFF,TGTGCCAGCAGCCTAGCGGGGGGGGTAGGGCACACTGAAGCTTTCTTT
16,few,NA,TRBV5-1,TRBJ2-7,CASSLAPGSSSYEQYF,TGCGCCAGCAGCTTGGCTCCGGGTTCAAGCTCCTACGAGCAGTACTTC
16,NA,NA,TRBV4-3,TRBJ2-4,CASSQDLWLAKNIQYF,TGCGCCAGCAGCCAAGATTTATGGCTAGCCAAAAACATTCAGTACTTC
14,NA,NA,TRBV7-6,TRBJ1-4,CASSLERANEKLFF,TGTGCCAGCAGCTTAGAGCGGGCTAATGAAAAACTGTTTTTT
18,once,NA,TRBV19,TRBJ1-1,CASRVFGVWGIGNTEAFF,TGTGCCAGTAGGGTCTTTGGGGTATGGGGAATCGGGAACACTGAAGCTTTCTTT
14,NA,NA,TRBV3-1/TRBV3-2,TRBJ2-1,CASSHPLAYNEQFF,TGTGCCAGCAGCCACCCCCTAGCCTACAATGAGCAGTTCTTC
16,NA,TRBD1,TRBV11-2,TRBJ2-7,CASSLTRQGSSYEQYF,TGTGCCAGCAGCTTAACAAGACAGGGCAGCTCCTACGAGCAGTACTTC
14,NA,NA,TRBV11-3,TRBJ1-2,CASSRGGRTQGYTF,TGTGCCAGCAGCCGGGGTGGCAGGACCCAAGGCTACACCTTC
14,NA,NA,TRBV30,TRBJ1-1,CAWRLAGKDTEAFF,TGTGCCTGGAGACTTGCGGGGAAGGACACTGAAGCTTTCTTT
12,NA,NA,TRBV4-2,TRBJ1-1,CASSQGGGSAFF,TGTGCCAGCAGCCAAGGGGGGGGGTCAGCTTTCTTT
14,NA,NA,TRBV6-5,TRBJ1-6,CASTRASERSPLHF,TGTGCCAGCACCCGAGCGTCAGAACGTTCACCCCTCCACTTT
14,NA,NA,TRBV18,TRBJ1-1,CASSPGQLNTEAFF,TGTGCCAGCTCACCCGGTCAGCTGAACACTGAAGCTTTCTTT
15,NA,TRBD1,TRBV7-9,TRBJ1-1,CASSPTGGWNTEAFF,TGTGCCAGCAGCCCCACAGGGGGCTGGAACACTGAAGCTTTCTTT
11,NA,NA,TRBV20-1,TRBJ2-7,CSAHGGGEQYF,TGCAGTGCACATGGGGGAGGCGAGCAGTACTTC
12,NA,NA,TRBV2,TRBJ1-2,CASSDLGHGYTF,TGTGCCAGCAGTGATCTGGGACATGGCTACACCTTC
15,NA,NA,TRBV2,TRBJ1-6,CASRGPGDYNSPLHF,TGTGCCAGCAGAGGTCCAGGGGATTATAATTCACCCCTCCACTTT
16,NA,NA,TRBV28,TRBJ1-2,CASSLYRLLENYGYTF,TGTGCCAGCAGTTTGTACCGACTCCTCGAAAACTATGGCTACACCTTC
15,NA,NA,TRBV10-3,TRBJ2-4,CAISEPTEWGDIQYF,TGTGCCATCAGTGAACCGACGGAGTGGGGGGACATTCAGTACTTC
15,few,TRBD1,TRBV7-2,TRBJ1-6,CASSVSTGGHSPLHF,TGTGCCAGCAGCGTTTCTACAGGGGGACATTCACCCCTCCACTTT
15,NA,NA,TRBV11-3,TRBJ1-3,CASSLVAGVGNTIYF,TGTGCCAGCAGCTTAGTTGCAGGGGTTGGAAACACCATATATTTT
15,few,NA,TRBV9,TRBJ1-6,CASSVDGGKNSPLHF,TGTGCCAGCAGCGTAGATGGAGGAAAGAATTCACCCCTCCACTTT
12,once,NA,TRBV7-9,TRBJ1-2,CASSLTTGGYTF,TGTGCCAGCAGCTTGACTACAGGGGGCTACACCTTC
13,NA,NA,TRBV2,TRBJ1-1,CASQIRRDTEAFF,TGTGCCAGCCAGATCAGGCGCGACACTGAAGCTTTCTTT
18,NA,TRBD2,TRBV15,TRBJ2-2,CATSRGHSSGGATGELFF,TGTGCCACCAGCAGAGGCCACTCTAGCGGGGGGGCCACCGGGGAGCTGTTTTTT